Listed here are 8 T cell receptor beta chains from one sample, sequenced in a study of T cell clones after liver transplantation. TCRdb's table, derived via immunoSEQ multiplex PCR, lists solely in-frame clones and lacks some. The repertoire holds more than 6,000 clones, with 70% as singletons. This sample comprised CD8+ T cells from blood, obtained before liver transplant. The receptors were sampled from a human donor who received a liver transplant.

V gene TRBV7-2 combines with J gene TRBJ1-6; D is unresolved. The V and J ends lost 5 bases and 3 bases respectively, with 14 bases between them. The CDR3 contains 16 residues. From germline, CDR1 is SGHTA and CDR2 FQGNSA. In DNA form, the CDR3 reads TGTGCCAGCAGCGTACTTGGGGAACGCTATAATTCACCCCTCCACTTT. Residues: CASSVLGERYNSPLHF.

The table lists this clone with a few counts. V gene TRBV11-2 combines with J gene TRBJ2-5; unclear D gene. CDR1 and CDR2 from the germline V gene are SGHAT and FQNNGV. There are 14 residues in the CDR3. The V end was cut by 5 bases, the J end by 3 bases, with 13 bases between. The DNA for the CDR3 is TGTGCCAGCAGCCCCCAGAGTTTCGAAGAGACCCAGTACTTC. Amino acids: CASSPQSFEETQYF.

The sample holds one count of this clone. This rearrangement joins TRBV11-2 to TRBJ2-3; D remains unclear. With 4 bases removed from V and 2 bases from J, the gap between germline ends came to 4 bases. The CDR3 extends over 12 amino acids. Germline values: CDR1 SGHAT, CDR2 FQNNGV. In DNA form, the CDR3 reads TGTGCCAGCAGCTCTTACACAGATACGCAGTATTTT. Translated, it gives CASSSYTDTQYF.

The chain recombines TRBV7-6 with TRBJ2-7; the D is unclear. Trimming shortened V by 5 bases and J by 5 bases, and 22 bases separated the two germline ends. The CDR3 contains 16 residues. The germline V gene encodes CDR1 SGHVS and CDR2 FNYEAQ. CDR3 coding DNA: TGTGCCAGCAGCCCATCAGATCCGGCAGGCCAGGACGAGCAGTACTTC. Its protein is CASSPSDPAGQDEQYF.

J is TRBJ2-1 and V is TRBV19; D is possibly TRBD1 (8 bases). The CDR3 contains 17 residues. Germline V lookup: CDR1 LNHDA, CDR2 SQIVND (reference sequence). V shed 5 bases and J shed 6 bases, with 23 bases lying between them. The CDR3 loop reads CASSPQQGGVAGNEQFF. CDR3 DNA: TGTGCCAGTAGTCCCCAACAGGGGGGGGTAGCTGGCAATGAGCAGTTCTTC.

The chain carries TRBV28 and TRBJ1-5; no reliable D call. CDR3 length equals 16 residues. In germline, CDR1 is MDHEN, CDR2 SYDVKM. Trimming removed 3 bases at V and 2 bases at J, with 14 bases between. The CDR3 sequence: CASSFLGGGGNQPQHF. The CDR3 region has the DNA TGTGCCAGCAGTTTTTTAGGCGGTGGGGGCAATCAGCCCCAGCATTTT.

The V gene is TRBV28, the J gene TRBJ1-1; tentatively, D is TRBD1 (6 bases). The CDR3 consists of 15 residues. Per the germline V gene, CDR1 is MDHEN and CDR2 is SYDVKM. Between the trimmed V and J ends, which lost 4 bases and 7 bases, there was a span of 19 bases. CDR3 bases: TGTGCCAGCAGTTCACAGGGTAGGGGAAACGGTGAAGCTTTCTTT. Translating gives CASSSQGRGNGEAFF.

This chain connects TRBV7-6 to TRBJ1-4; 11 bases align to TRBD1. Germline values: CDR1 SGHVS, CDR2 FNYEAQ. Unmatched junction bases numbered 3, after V lost 5 bases and J lost 7 bases. The CDR3 has 14 amino acids. CDR3 sequence reads: CASSRGQGGEKLFF. The CDR3 nucleotides read TGTGCCAGCAGCCGGGGACAGGGGGGTGAAAAACTGTTTTTT.